This record looks at one TCR beta chain sequence and its context. The CDR3 is 18 residues long. J gave up 3 bases and V 0 bases, and 12 bases lay outside the gene matches. The V gene's germline CDR1 is SGDLS and CDR2 YYNGEE. TCRdb reprocessed the 5' RACE reads with MiXCR, giving one entry per CDR3 protein. The sample consists of about 32,000 distinct CDR3 sequences, around 22% of them appearing once. The sample was memory CD4+ T cells sorted from blood. Subset denoted: memory CD4+ T cells, CD4+CD45RO+CD25-. The sequence was obtained from a female donor with breast cancer. V and J are TRBV9 and TRBJ2-1, with 7 bases matching TRBD2. The CDR3 reads CASSVDPNSGLNYNEQFF. DNA for the CDR3: TGTGCCAGCAGCGTAGATCCCAATAGCGGGCTAAACTACAATGAGCAGTTCTTC.